Described below is a single T cell receptor beta chain sequence and its context. The source of the sample is a study of blood T cell repertoires in COVID-19. The assay was immunoSEQ multiplex PCR, and TCRdb's table has in-frame clones only and misses some. The sample lists over 150,000 clones; roughly 94% were seen once. This CDR3 comprises 14 residues. CDR1 is SGDLS and CDR2 is YYNGEE in the germline V gene. Deletions cut 5 bases from V and 1 base from J, with 12 bases between. The TCR originated in a man aged 30 to 45 with COVID-19, enrolled during active disease. Sample: peripheral blood. V is TRBV9 and J is TRBJ1-1, with D possibly TRBD1 on 6 matching bases. As DNA, the CDR3 is TGTGCCAGCAGTTCGGGACAACCGAACACTGAAGCTTTCTTT. It translates to CASSSGQPNTEAFF.